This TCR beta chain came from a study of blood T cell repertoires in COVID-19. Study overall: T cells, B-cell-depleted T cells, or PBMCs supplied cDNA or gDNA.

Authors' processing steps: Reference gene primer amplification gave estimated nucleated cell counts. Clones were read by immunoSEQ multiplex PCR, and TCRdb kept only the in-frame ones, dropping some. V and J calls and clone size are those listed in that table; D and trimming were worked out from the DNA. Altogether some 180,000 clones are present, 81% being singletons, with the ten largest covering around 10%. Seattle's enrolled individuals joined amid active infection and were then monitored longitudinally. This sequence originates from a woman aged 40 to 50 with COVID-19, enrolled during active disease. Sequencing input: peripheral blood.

The CDR3 coding sequence is TGTGCCAGCAGCTTGGGAGGGACAGGGGACTCACCCCTCCACTTT. Protein: CASSLGGTGDSPLHF. The chain links TRBV5-4 to TRBJ1-6; TRBD1 agrees at 10 bases. Germline V gene data show CDR1 as SGHNT and CDR2 as YYREEE (reference sequence). The ends lost 0 bases at V and 10 bases at J; junction bases unmatched: 4. The CDR3 is 15 amino acids.